Listed below are T cell receptor beta chains from one sample, sequenced in a study of Graves' ophthalmopathy and Graves' hyperthyroidism. MiXCR, applied by TCRdb to the multiplex PCR reads, yields one record per CDR3 protein. The table has about 180,000 distinct CDR3 sequences, around two fifths seen once. Sequenced material: peripheral blood. The receptors were sampled from a woman aged 40 to 50 with Graves' ophthalmopathy. CDR3s include the opening cysteine and the closing phenylalanine or tryptophan. The D gene is left open where the match is weak. Size tells how often a clone was seen (once, few, many) or the class of an expanded clone, and some rows leave it out.

V: TRBV6-1
D: .
size: many
J: TRBJ1-2
DNA: TGTGCCACCGAAAACTATGGCTACACCTTC
CDR3: CATENYGYTF

V: TRBV6-1
D: .
size: many
J: TRBJ1-5
DNA: TGTGCCAGCAGTGAAGAGACGGGAAGCAATCAGCCCCAGCATTTT
CDR3: CASSEETGSNQPQHF

V: TRBV6-1
D: .
size: many
J: TRBJ1-5
DNA: TGTGCCAGCAGTGAAACCCGACTAAGCAATCAGCCCCAGCATTTT
CDR3: CASSETRLSNQPQHF

V: TRBV6-1
D: .
size: many
J: TRBJ1-2
DNA: TGTGCCAGCAGTGAAGGCAGGGCGAACGGCTACACCTTC
CDR3: CASSEGRANGYTF

V: TRBV6-1
D: .
size: .
J: TRBJ2-7
DNA: TGTGCCAGCAGTCGATCATTGGGGCTCTACGAGCAGTACTTC
CDR3: CASSRSLGLYEQYF

V: TRBV5-4
D: .
size: many
J: TRBJ1-1
DNA: TGTGCCAGCAGCTTCACGGGGGCGGGCACTGAAGCTTTCTTT
CDR3: CASSFTGAGTEAFF

V: TRBV28
D: TRBD1
size: .
J: TRBJ2-2
DNA: TGTGCCAGCAGTCCAATCCAGGGGGTCGGGAACACCGGGGAGCTGTTTTTT
CDR3: CASSPIQGVGNTGELFF

V: TRBV19
D: .
size: many
J: TRBJ1-1
DNA: TGTGCCAGTAGTATAGGTCCGGGCCCAGCTTTCTTT
CDR3: CASSIGPGPAFF

V: TRBV3-1
D: .
size: .
J: TRBJ1-6
DNA: TGTGCCAGCAAGTGGCAAGGGAATAATTCACCCCTCCACTTT
CDR3: CASKWQGNNSPLHF

V: TRBV10-3
D: .
size: .
J: TRBJ1-6
DNA: TGTGCCATCAGTGAGTCGCTGGGTGGTTCACCCCTCCACTTT
CDR3: CAISESLGGSPLHF

V: TRBV11-2
D: TRBD1
size: .
J: TRBJ2-7
DNA: TGTGCCAGCGGTATGGGACAGGTCTACGAGCAGTACTTC
CDR3: CASGMGQVYEQYF

V: TRBV6-5
D: .
size: many
J: TRBJ2-5
DNA: TGTGCCAGCAGGTCCGGGGCGCGGGGCCGGTTCGAGACCCAGTACTTC
CDR3: CASRSGARGRFETQYF

V: TRBV7-8
D: TRBD2
size: many
J: TRBJ2-7
DNA: TGTGCCAGCAGCTTAGAAGCGGGTGGTACTAGCGGGAGCTACGAGCAGTACTTC
CDR3: CASSLEAGGTSGSYEQYF

V: TRBV12-3/TRBV12-4
D: .
size: .
J: TRBJ1-1
DNA: TGTGCCAGCAGCGACCGGGACAAGGGGCTTACTGAAGCTTTCTTT
CDR3: CASSDRDKGLTEAFF

V: TRBV5-5
D: .
size: .
J: TRBJ1-3
DNA: TGTGCCAGCAGCTTGTTTGGCGGTGGAAACACCATATATTTT
CDR3: CASSLFGGGNTIYF

V: TRBV29-1
D: TRBD2
size: many
J: TRBJ2-7
DNA: TGCAGCGTTGAAGATCCCGGGACTAGCGGGAGTGCCTACGAGCAGTACTTC
CDR3: CSVEDPGTSGSAYEQYF

V: TRBV6-5
D: TRBD1
size: .
J: TRBJ2-7
DNA: TGTGCCAGCAGCTACTCGACGGACAGGGACGAGCAGTACTTC
CDR3: CASSYSTDRDEQYF

V: TRBV6-2/TRBV6-3
D: .
size: .
J: TRBJ2-5
DNA: TGTGCCAGCAGTTACCCTACACGGGAGACCCAGTACTTC
CDR3: CASSYPTRETQYF

V: TRBV27
D: TRBD2
size: .
J: TRBJ2-7
DNA: TGTGCCAGCAGTCCGATAGCGGGAGTCGAGCAGTACTTC
CDR3: CASSPIAGVEQYF

V: TRBV5-1
D: .
size: many
J: TRBJ2-5
DNA: TGCGCCAGCAGGAACCTACAGAGCCAAGAGACCCAGTACTTC
CDR3: CASRNLQSQETQYF

V: TRBV7-9
D: .
size: many
J: TRBJ2-7
DNA: TGTGCCAGCAGCCCCGGCCGGGGCCCTACCTACGAGCAGTACTTC
CDR3: CASSPGRGPTYEQYF

V: TRBV19
D: TRBD1
size: many
J: TRBJ2-7
DNA: TGTGCCAGTAGTACAACCGGGACAGCCTCCTACGAGCAGTACTTC
CDR3: CASSTTGTASYEQYF

V: TRBV10-3
D: .
size: many
J: TRBJ1-1
DNA: TGTGCCATTCAGAGGGGGGTGGACACTGAAGCTTTCTTT
CDR3: CAIQRGVDTEAFF

V: TRBV20-1
D: .
size: .
J: TRBJ1-5
DNA: TGCAGTGCTAGAGAAGCAGGGTACAATCAGCCCCAGCATTTT
CDR3: CSAREAGYNQPQHF

V: TRBV12-3/TRBV12-4
D: .
size: few
J: TRBJ1-1
DNA: TGTGCCAGCAGTCCCCAGCCATCTGAAGCTTTCTTT
CDR3: CASSPQPSEAFF

V: TRBV7-2
D: TRBD2
size: once
J: TRBJ2-5
DNA: TGTGCCAGCAGCACTAGCGGAGGCCAAGAGACCCAGTACTTC
CDR3: CASSTSGGQETQYF

V: TRBV5-5
D: .
size: many
J: TRBJ1-6
DNA: TGTGCCAGCAGCACCCTATGGGCAGTTAATTCACCCCTCCACTTT
CDR3: CASSTLWAVNSPLHF

V: TRBV6-4
D: .
size: .
J: TRBJ2-7
DNA: TGTGCCAGCCCCGCGGGGCAGGGGGGCAACGAGCAGTACTTC
CDR3: CASPAGQGGNEQYF

V: TRBV6-1
D: .
size: .
J: TRBJ2-7
DNA: TGTGCCAGCAGGAGTGGTGGACTCGCCGTCTACGAGCAGTACTTC
CDR3: CASRSGGLAVYEQYF

V: TRBV6-1
D: TRBD1
size: many
J: TRBJ1-2
DNA: TGTGCCAGCAGTGTGGACAGGGGGCCCTATGGCTACACCTTC
CDR3: CASSVDRGPYGYTF

V: TRBV20-1
D: TRBD2
size: .
J: TRBJ2-7
DNA: TGCAGTGCTAGAACGACGACTAGCGGGTTCTCCTACGAGCAGTACTTC
CDR3: CSARTTTSGFSYEQYF

V: TRBV11-2
D: .
size: few
J: TRBJ2-7
DNA: TGTGCCAGCAGCTCCCTTCTACGGACTCCCAGCTCCTACGAGCAGTACTTC
CDR3: CASSSLLRTPSSYEQYF

V: TRBV13
D: TRBD2
size: many
J: TRBJ2-7
DNA: TGTGCCAGCAGCCCCACCGGGACTAGCGGGAGTGACGAGCAGTACTTC
CDR3: CASSPTGTSGSDEQYF

V: TRBV5-1
D: TRBD2
size: many
J: TRBJ2-7
DNA: TGCGCCAGCAGCTTTCCGGGACGGGGGGTAAGCGAGCAGTACTTC
CDR3: CASSFPGRGVSEQYF

V: TRBV28
D: TRBD1
size: .
J: TRBJ1-1
DNA: TGTGCCAGCAGTTGGAAAGGCAGGGGGCTGAGCACTGAAGCTTTCTTT
CDR3: CASSWKGRGLSTEAFF

V: TRBV6-5
D: TRBD1
size: many
J: TRBJ1-5
DNA: TGTGCCGGGGGACAGGGGAATCAGCCCCAGCATTTT
CDR3: CAGGQGNQPQHF

V: TRBV19
D: .
size: many
J: TRBJ1-2
DNA: TGTGCCAGTAGTATGGCAACCGACTATGGCTACACCTTC
CDR3: CASSMATDYGYTF

V: TRBV28
D: .
size: many
J: TRBJ1-1
DNA: TGTGCCAGCAGGAAGGGCGGCACTGAAGCTTTCTTT
CDR3: CASRKGGTEAFF

V: TRBV6-5
D: .
size: .
J: TRBJ2-7
DNA: TGTGCCAGCAGTTACCGGGACACAGAGGTCTACGAGCAGTACTTC
CDR3: CASSYRDTEVYEQYF

V: TRBV12-3/TRBV12-4
D: TRBD2
size: many
J: TRBJ2-5
DNA: TGTGCCAGCACTCTAGCGGGAGGTTCGGGAGAGACCCAGTACTTC
CDR3: CASTLAGGSGETQYF

V: TRBV12-3/TRBV12-4
D: TRBD1
size: many
J: TRBJ1-1
DNA: TGTGCCAGCAGAAACAGGGGGCGGGAAGCTTTCTTT
CDR3: CASRNRGREAFF

V: TRBV20-1
D: .
size: many
J: TRBJ1-1
DNA: TGCAGTGCTATGGGGGCCTCTACCATGAACACTGAAGCTTTCTTT
CDR3: CSAMGASTMNTEAFF